This T cell receptor beta chain came from a study of T-cell memory formation after mild COVID-19. The CDR3 totals 16 residues. Trimming removed 3 bases at V and 8 bases at J, with 23 bases between. Germline V lookup: CDR1 SGHRS, CDR2 YFSETQ. For this clonotype: The antigen is undetermined.

Study-wide points: Pre-infection memory carried some responding clones, suggesting that cross-reactive memory joined. Among contracting clones, CD4+ were mainly CM/EM and CD8+ enriched in EMRA. The SARS-CoV-2 specificity of second-wave clones reaching peak at day 37 remained unverified.

The 5'RACE method, run with constant-segment primers, produced TCR alpha and TCR beta cDNA libraries (carrying sample barcodes and UMIs). TCRdb re-called the 5' RACE reads through MiXCR, storing one row per CDR3 protein. The sample has fewer than 400,000 distinct CDR3 sequences, roughly 13% seen once; the top ten hold 20% to 25%. This clonotype was sampled from a man aged 18 to 29 who had mild COVID-19 (a few samples of this study predate the infection). Cell type and time point are not known. The rearrangement joins TRBV5-1 to TRBJ1-2, with D maybe TRBD1 (6 bases). The sample consisted of PBMCs or a T cell subset sorted from them (not recorded which). For the CDR3, the DNA is TGCGCCAGCAGCTCCCCGGAAAGGGGGTTGGGAGCGGGCTACACCTTC. Protein product: CASSSPERGLGAGYTF.